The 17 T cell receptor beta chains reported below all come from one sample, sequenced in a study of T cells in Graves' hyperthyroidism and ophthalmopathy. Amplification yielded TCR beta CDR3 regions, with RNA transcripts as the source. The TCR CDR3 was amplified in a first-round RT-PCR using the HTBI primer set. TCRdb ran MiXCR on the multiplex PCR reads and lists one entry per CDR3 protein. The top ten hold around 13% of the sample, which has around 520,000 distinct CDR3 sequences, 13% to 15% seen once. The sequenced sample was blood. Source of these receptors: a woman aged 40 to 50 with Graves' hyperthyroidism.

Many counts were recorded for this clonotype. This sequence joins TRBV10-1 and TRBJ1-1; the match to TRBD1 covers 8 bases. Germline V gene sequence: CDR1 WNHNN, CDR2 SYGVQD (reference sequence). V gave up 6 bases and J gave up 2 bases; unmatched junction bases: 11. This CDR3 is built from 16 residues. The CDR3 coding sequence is TGCGCCAGCAGCGGCGGGGGGGACAGGTACAACACTGAAGCTTTCTTT. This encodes CASSGGGDRYNTEAFF.

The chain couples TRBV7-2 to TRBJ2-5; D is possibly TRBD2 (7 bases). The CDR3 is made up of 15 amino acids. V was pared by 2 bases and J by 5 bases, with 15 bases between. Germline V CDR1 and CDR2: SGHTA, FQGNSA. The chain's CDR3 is CASSLLNREGETQYF. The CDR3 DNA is TGTGCCAGCAGCTTACTTAACAGGGAGGGGGAGACCCAGTACTTC.

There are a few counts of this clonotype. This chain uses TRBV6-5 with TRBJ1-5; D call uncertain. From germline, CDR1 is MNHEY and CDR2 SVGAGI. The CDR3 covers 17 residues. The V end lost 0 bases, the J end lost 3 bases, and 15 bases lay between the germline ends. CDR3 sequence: CASSYSSSLDDNQPQHF. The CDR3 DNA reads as TGTGCCAGCAGTTACTCGTCCTCACTAGACGACAATCAGCCCCAGCATTTT.

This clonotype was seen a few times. CDR3 in amino acids: CASQTSGIQETQYF. CDR3 nucleotide sequence: TGTGCCAGCCAGACTAGCGGAATCCAAGAGACCCAGTACTTC. This sequence joins TRBV6-4 and TRBJ2-5, with TRBD2 identical over 9 bases. After removal of 8 bases from V and 1 base from J, the junction contained 5 bases not matched to a gene. Germline V gene lookup returns CDR1 MRHNA and CDR2 SNTAGT. CDR3 length equals 14 residues.

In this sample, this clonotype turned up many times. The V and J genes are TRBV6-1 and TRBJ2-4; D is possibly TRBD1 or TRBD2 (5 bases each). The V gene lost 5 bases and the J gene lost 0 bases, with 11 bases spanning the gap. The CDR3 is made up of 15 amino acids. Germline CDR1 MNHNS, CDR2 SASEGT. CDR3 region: CASSSPGRAKNIQYF. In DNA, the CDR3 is TGTGCCAGCAGTTCCCCAGGGAGAGCCAAAAACATTCAGTACTTC.

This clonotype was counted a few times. This CDR3 reads CASSVSGLGYTF. In nucleotides, the CDR3 is TGTGCCAGCAGTGTATCAGGGCTTGGCTACACCTTC. The rearrangement uses TRBV2 and TRBJ1-2; D possibly corresponds to TRBD1 (5 bases). The CDR3 has 12 amino acids. Trimming took off 4 bases at V and 7 bases at J, with 10 bases between the two ends. CDR1 and CDR2 (germline): SNHLY, FYNNEI.

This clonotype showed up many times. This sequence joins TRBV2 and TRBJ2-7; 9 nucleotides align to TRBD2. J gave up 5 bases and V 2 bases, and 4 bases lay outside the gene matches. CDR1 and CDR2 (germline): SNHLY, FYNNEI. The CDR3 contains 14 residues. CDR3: CASSELAGIHEQYF. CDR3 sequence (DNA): TGTGCCAGCAGTGAACTAGCGGGAATCCACGAGCAGTACTTC.

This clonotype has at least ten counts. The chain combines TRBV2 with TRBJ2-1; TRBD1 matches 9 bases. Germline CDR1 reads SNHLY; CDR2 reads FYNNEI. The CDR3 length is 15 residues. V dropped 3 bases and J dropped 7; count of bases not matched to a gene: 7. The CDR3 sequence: CASSDTTGGYNEQFF. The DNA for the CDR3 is TGTGCCAGCAGTGATACGACAGGGGGATATAATGAGCAGTTCTTC. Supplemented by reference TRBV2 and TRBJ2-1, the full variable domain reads EPEVTQTPSHQVTQMGQEVILRCVPISNHLYFYWYRQILGQKVEFLVSFYNNEISEKSEIFDDQFSVERPDGSNFTLKIRSTKLEDSAMYFCASSDTTGGYNEQFFGPGTRLTVL.

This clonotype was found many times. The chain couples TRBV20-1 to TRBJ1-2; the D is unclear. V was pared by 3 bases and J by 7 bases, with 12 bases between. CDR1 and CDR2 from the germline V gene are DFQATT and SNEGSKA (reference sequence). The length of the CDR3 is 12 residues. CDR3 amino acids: CSASKEPGGYTF. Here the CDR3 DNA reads TGCAGTGCTAGTAAGGAACCCGGTGGCTACACCTTC.

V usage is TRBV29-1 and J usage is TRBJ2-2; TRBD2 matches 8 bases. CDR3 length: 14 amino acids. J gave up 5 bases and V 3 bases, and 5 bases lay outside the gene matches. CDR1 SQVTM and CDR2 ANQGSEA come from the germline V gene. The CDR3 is CSVESGSKTGELFF. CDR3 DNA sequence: TGCAGCGTTGAGAGCGGGAGTAAAACCGGGGAGCTGTTTTTT.

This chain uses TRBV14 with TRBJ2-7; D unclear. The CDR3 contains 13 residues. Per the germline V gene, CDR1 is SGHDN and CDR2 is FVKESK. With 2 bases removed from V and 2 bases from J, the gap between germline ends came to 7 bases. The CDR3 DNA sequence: TGTGCCAGCAGCCAACCAGGAACCTACGAGCAGTACTTC. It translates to CASSQPGTYEQYF.

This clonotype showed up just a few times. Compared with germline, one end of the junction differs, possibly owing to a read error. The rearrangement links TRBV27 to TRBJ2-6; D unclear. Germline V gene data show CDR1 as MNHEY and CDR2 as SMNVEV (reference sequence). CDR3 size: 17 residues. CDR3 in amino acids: CASGFGPSLSGANVLTF. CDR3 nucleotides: TGTGCCAGCGGTTTCGGACCGTCACTATCTGGGGCCAACGTCCTGACTTTC.

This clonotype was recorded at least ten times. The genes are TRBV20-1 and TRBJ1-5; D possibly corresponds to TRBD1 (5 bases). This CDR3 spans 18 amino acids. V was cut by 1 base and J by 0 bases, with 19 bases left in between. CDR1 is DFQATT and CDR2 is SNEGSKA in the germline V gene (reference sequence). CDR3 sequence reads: CSARAVPTQALSNQPQHF. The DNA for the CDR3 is TGCAGTGCTAGAGCCGTACCCACACAGGCTCTTAGCAATCAGCCCCAGCATTTT.

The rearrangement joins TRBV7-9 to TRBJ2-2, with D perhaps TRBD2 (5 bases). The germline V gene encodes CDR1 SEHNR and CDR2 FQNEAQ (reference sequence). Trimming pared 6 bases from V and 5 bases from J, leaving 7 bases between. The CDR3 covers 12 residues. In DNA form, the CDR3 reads TGTGCCAGCAGTTCGGGGACCGGGGAGCTGTTTTTT. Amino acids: CASSSGTGELFF.

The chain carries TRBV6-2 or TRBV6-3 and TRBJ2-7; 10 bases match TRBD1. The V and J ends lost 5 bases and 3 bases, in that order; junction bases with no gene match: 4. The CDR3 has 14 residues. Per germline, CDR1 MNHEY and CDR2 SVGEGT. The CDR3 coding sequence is TGTGCCAGCAGTGGGACAGGGGCTAGCTACGAGCAGTACTTC. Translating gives CASSGTGASYEQYF.

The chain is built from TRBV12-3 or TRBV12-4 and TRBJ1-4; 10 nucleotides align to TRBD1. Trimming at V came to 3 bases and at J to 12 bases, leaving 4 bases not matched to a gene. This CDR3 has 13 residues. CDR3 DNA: TGTGCCAGCAGTTTGAGGACAGGGGGTCAACTGTTTTTT. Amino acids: CASSLRTGGQLFF.

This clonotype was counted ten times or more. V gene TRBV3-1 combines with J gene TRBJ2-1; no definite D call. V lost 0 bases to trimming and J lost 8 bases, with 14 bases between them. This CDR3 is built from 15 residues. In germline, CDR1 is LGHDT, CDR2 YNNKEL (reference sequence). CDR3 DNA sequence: TGTGCCAGCAGCCAAGAGTACCTATTGTATGATGAGCAGTTCTTC. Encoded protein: CASSQEYLLYDEQFF.